The 14 T cell receptor beta chains listed next were all sequenced from one sample in a study of blood T cell repertoires in COVID-19. Clones were sequenced by immunoSEQ multiplex PCR, and TCRdb holds only the in-frame ones, with some missing. Of 300,000 to 400,000 clones listed, over 75% are singletons. Material: peripheral blood. All receptors derive from a woman aged 50 to 60 who had recovered from COVID-19.

The chain has TRBV5-1 and TRBJ2-7, with 14 bases lining up with TRBD2. CDR3 length: 15 residues. The ends lost 4 bases at V and 7 bases at J; junction bases unmatched: 7. Germline V lookup: CDR1 SGHRS, CDR2 YFSETQ. CDR3 sequence: CASSRGTSGSEEQYF. In DNA, the CDR3 is TGCGCCAGCAGCCGCGGGACTAGCGGGAGTGAAGAGCAGTACTTC.

This clone has only a few counts. The chain carries TRBV7-9 and TRBJ1-5, with D unclear. This CDR3 is 12 amino acids long. Germline assignment: CDR1 SEHNR and CDR2 FQNEAQ (reference sequence). V lost 5 bases and J 6 bases, leaving 8 bases between the germline ends. For the CDR3, the DNA is TGTGCCAGCAGCCTGAGTGCTCAGCCCCAGCATTTT. This encodes CASSLSAQPQHF.

The chain uses TRBV7-2 and TRBJ2-4; 7 positions agree with TRBD1. V lost 5 bases to trimming and J lost 8 bases; unmatched junction nucleotides: 6. In germline, CDR1 is SGHTA, CDR2 FQGNSA. This CDR3 has 13 residues. CDR3 DNA: TGTGCCAGCAGCCGCAGTCAGGGGGACATTCAGTACTTC. This codes for CASSRSQGDIQYF.

CDR3 DNA: TGTGCCAGCAGCTCAACAGGCCCCCTAGGCTACACCTTC. It translates to CASSSTGPLGYTF. The V and J genes are TRBV6-5 and TRBJ1-2; perhaps TRBD1 as D (5 bases). This CDR3 is 13 amino acids long. The V gene's germline CDR1 is MNHEY and CDR2 SVGAGI. V was pared by 6 bases and J by 8 bases, with 16 bases between.

This chain uses TRBV19 with TRBJ2-1, with 9 bases fitting TRBD2. The trim removed 6 bases at V and 8 bases at J, leaving 5 bases unmatched. CDR1 is LNHDA, CDR2 SQIVND, per germline (reference sequence). The CDR3 has 13 amino acids. As DNA, the CDR3 is TGTGCCAGTAGCGTGCGGGAGGGCTATGAGCAGTTCTTC. It translates to CASSVREGYEQFF.

The chain has TRBV5-6 and TRBJ1-2; D gene uncertain. Trimming removed 2 bases from V and 3 bases from J, with 23 bases in between. The CDR3 has 18 residues. The germline V gene encodes CDR1 SGHDT and CDR2 YYEEEE. CDR3 in amino acids: CASSFRVTSWQEDYGYTF. CDR3 bases: TGTGCCAGCAGCTTTCGAGTCACGTCATGGCAGGAGGACTATGGCTACACCTTC.

The V and J genes are TRBV7-2 and TRBJ2-2; 9 positions agree with TRBD1. The CDR3 is 16 residues long. With V trimmed by 4 bases and J by 7 bases, 10 bases remained unmatched. Germline V CDR1 and CDR2: SGHTA, FQGNSA. The CDR3 reads CASSSRTGVGNGELFF. As DNA, the CDR3 is TGTGCCAGCAGCTCGAGGACAGGGGTAGGGAACGGGGAGCTGTTTTTT.

The V and J genes are TRBV28 and TRBJ2-1, with 9 bases that match TRBD1. Germline V gives CDR1 MDHEN, CDR2 SYDVKM. V trimming: 6 bases; J trimming: 3 bases; junction bases outside the gene matches: 6. The CDR3 sequence is 15 residues long. This CDR3 is CASRGRDRDYNEQFF. As DNA, the CDR3 is TGTGCCAGCAGAGGCCGGGACAGGGACTACAATGAGCAGTTCTTC.

V usage is TRBV18 and J usage is TRBJ1-1; D possibly corresponds to TRBD1 (5 bases). This CDR3 is 13 amino acids long. The V end lost 3 bases, the J end lost 8 bases, and 13 bases lay between the germline ends. Germline loops: CDR1 KGHSH, CDR2 LQKENI. For the CDR3, the DNA is TGTGCCAGCTCACCCTCGGGGGACCGAGAAGCTTTCTTT. Its translation: CASSPSGDREAFF.

Only one count was recorded for this clone. The gene calls are TRBV9 and TRBJ2-7; 9 bases align to TRBD2. CDR3 length: 15 residues. From germline, CDR1 is SGDLS and CDR2 YYNGEE. V lost 3 bases, J lost 0 bases, and 4 bases stayed unmatched. The CDR3 loop reads CASSALAGSSYEQYF. As DNA, the CDR3 is TGTGCCAGCAGCGCCCTAGCGGGAAGCTCCTACGAGCAGTACTTC. The full variable domain, with the rest looked up from reference TRBV9 and TRBJ2-7, is DSGVTQTPKHLITATGQRVTLRCSPRSGDLSVYWYQQSLDQGLQFLIQYYNGEERAKGNILERFSAQQFPDLHSELNLSSLELGDSALYFCASSALAGSSYEQYFGPGTRLTVT.

V usage is TRBV3-1 (or the pseudogene TRBV3-2) and J usage is TRBJ2-5; 12 nucleotides agree with TRBD2. The CDR3 covers 15 residues. CDR1 is LGHDT and CDR2 is YNNKEL in the germline V gene (reference sequence). With 3 bases clipped from V and 3 bases from J, the junction kept 2 bases outside the gene matches. The CDR3 nucleotides read TGTGCCAGCAGCCAGGGACTAGCGGGCAAAGAGACCCAGTACTTC. Its protein is CASSQGLAGKETQYF.

V is TRBV24-1 and J is TRBJ2-1; no firm D call. This CDR3 has 12 residues. Germline-derived CDR1 and CDR2 are KGHDR and SFDVKD. Trimming cost V 6 bases and J 5 bases, with 7 bases left between them. Here the CDR3 reads CATSYSNNEQFF. The DNA for the CDR3 is TGTGCCACCAGTTACAGCAACAATGAGCAGTTCTTC.

The chain recombines TRBV5-4 with TRBJ1-1; D is perhaps TRBD1 (5 bases). The ends were cut back, 3 bases at V and 3 bases at J, with 15 bases in the middle. This CDR3 has 15 amino acids. In germline, CDR1 is SGHNT, CDR2 YYREEE (reference sequence). The CDR3 loop reads CASSSPAGGYTEAFF. As DNA, the CDR3 is TGTGCCAGCAGCTCCCCCGCGGGGGGATACACTGAAGCTTTCTTT. Looking up the rest from reference TRBV5-4 and TRBJ1-1 gives the full variable domain: ETGVTQSPTHLIKTRGQQVTLRCSSQSGHNTVSWYQQALGQGPQFIFQYYREEENGRGNFPPRFSGLQFPNYSSELNVNALELDDSALYLCASSSPAGGYTEAFFGQGTRLTVV.

The chain recombines TRBV4-2 with TRBJ2-7, with no clear D. V was clipped by 0 bases and J by 0 bases, with 9 bases between them. CDR3 length equals 15 residues. Germline CDR1 LGHNA, CDR2 YNFKEQ. The CDR3 sequence is CASSQDRSSSYEQYF. CDR3 DNA sequence: TGTGCCAGCAGCCAAGACAGGTCGAGCTCCTACGAGCAGTACTTC.